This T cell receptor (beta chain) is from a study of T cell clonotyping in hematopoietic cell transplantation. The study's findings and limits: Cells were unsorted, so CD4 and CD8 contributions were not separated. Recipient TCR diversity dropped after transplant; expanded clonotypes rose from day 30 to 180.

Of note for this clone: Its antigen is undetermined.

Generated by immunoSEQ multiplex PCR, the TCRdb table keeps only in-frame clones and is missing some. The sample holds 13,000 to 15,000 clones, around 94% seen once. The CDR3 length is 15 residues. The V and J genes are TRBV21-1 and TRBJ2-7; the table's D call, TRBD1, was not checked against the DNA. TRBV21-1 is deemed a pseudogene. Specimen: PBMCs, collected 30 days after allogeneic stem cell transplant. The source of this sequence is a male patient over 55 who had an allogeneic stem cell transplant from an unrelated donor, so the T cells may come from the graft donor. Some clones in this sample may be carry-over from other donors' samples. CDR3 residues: CASGTVRDRDYEQYF. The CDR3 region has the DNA TGTGCCAGCGGTACCGTCCGGGACAGGGACTACGAGCAGTACTTC.